The rows below give T cell receptor beta chains drawn from one sample of a study of shared clonotypes between healthy human individuals. Generated by immunoSEQ multiplex PCR, the TCRdb table keeps only in-frame clones and is missing some. Of 2.5 million or so clones listed, around nine tenths are singletons. Sequencing was done on a sample of naive CD4+ T cells sorted from blood. All receptors derive from a man aged 18 to 30 in good health. Both conserved end residues are trimmed from each CDR3. The D gene is left open where the match is weak.

V gene	J gene	D gene	CDR3 protein
TRBV18	TRBJ2-5	TRBD1	ASSQGAQETQY
TRBV25-1	TRBJ1-1	-	ASSVLDLNTEAF
TRBV27	TRBJ2-2	-	ASSWSGERLPTGELF
TRBV30	TRBJ1-2	-	AWSVQVAGRGYT
TRBV5-1	TRBJ2-5	-	ASSLDPLSLETQY
TRBV5-1	TRBJ1-1	TRBD1	ASRWTGNTEAF
TRBV4-1	TRBJ1-1	-	ASSQDGAVNTEAF
TRBV6-5	TRBJ1-2	TRBD1	ASSTRDRGYGYT
TRBV7-6	TRBJ2-2	TRBD2	ASSFPSGRTGELF
TRBV27	TRBJ2-5	TRBD1	ASSPGTGAGETQY